A single sample gave rise to the 19 T cell receptor beta chains below, sequenced in a study of T cells after yellow fever vaccination. TCRdb reanalysed the 5' RACE reads using MiXCR and keeps one entry per CDR3 protein. The sample contains a few hundred thousand distinct CDR3 sequences, 4.1% of which appear only once. The input for sequencing was PBMCs, taken 5 days after the yellow fever booster vaccination. All receptors derive from a young man who received the YFV17D yellow fever vaccine.

This chain joins TRBV6-2 or TRBV6-3 and TRBJ2-4; possibly TRBD1 or TRBD2 for D (7 bases each). The V gene's germline CDR1 is MNHEY and CDR2 SVGEGT. The germline V and J ends were trimmed by 7 bases and 5 bases, with 15 bases remaining between them. This CDR3 is 14 amino acids long. CDR3: CASTQGGVENIQYF. In DNA form, the CDR3 reads TGTGCCAGCACCCAGGGGGGGGTTGAAAACATTCAGTACTTC.

The chain has TRBV19 and TRBJ1-3, with D hard to call. V was shortened by 9 bases and J by 0 bases, with 12 bases between the two germline ends. The CDR3 is made up of 14 amino acids. Germline V gene lookup returns CDR1 LNHDA and CDR2 SQIVND (reference sequence). Written as DNA, the CDR3 is TGTGCCAGCGCGAGGAGACCCTCTGGAAACACCATATATTTT. Translation: CASARRPSGNTIYF.

The chain uses TRBV5-1 and TRBJ1-1, with D hard to call. The ends were cut back, 2 bases at V and 4 bases at J, with 9 bases in the middle. CDR3 size: 13 residues. Germline assignment: CDR1 SGHRS and CDR2 YFSETQ. The CDR3 DNA reads as TGCGCCAGCAGCTTCGGACCCGGCACTGAAGCTTTCTTT. Translation: CASSFGPGTEAFF.

The chain is built from TRBV5-1 and TRBJ1-1; 8 bases agree with TRBD1. Germline CDR1 is SGHRS and CDR2 is YFSETQ. With V trimmed by 0 bases and J by 6 bases, 7 bases remained unmatched. This CDR3 has 15 amino acids. In DNA, the CDR3 is TGCGCCAGCAGCTTGGTTGGACAGGGAAACGCTGAAGCTTTCTTT. Residues: CASSLVGQGNAEAFF.

This clonotype showed up many times. The V call is TRBV11-2, the J call TRBJ1-2; 7 nucleotides agree with TRBD1. The length of the CDR3 is 14 residues. The J segment lost 2 bases and the V segment lost 6 bases, leaving 6 bases of the junction unmatched. Germline V lookup: CDR1 SGHAT, CDR2 FQNNGV. The CDR3 DNA reads as TGTGCCAGCAGAAGAACAGGGGTGAACTATGGCTACACCTTC. It codes for CASRRTGVNYGYTF.

This clonotype came up many times. Here the CDR3 reads CASRPETGINGELFF. The CDR3 bases are TGTGCCAGCAGACCTGAGACAGGGATAAACGGGGAGCTGTTTTTT. This chain joins TRBV2 and TRBJ2-2, with 7 bases fitting TRBD1. The CDR3 has 15 amino acids. Looked up from germline, CDR1 is SNHLY and CDR2 is FYNNEI. The trim removed 6 bases at V and 7 bases at J, leaving 11 bases unmatched.

This clonotype was seen a few times. V and J are TRBV20-1 and TRBJ1-6; no definite D call. Germline CDR1 reads DFQATT; CDR2 reads SNEGSKA (reference sequence). This CDR3 is built from 17 residues. Trimming left V 6 bases short and J 0 bases short, with 18 bases between. Written as DNA, the CDR3 is TGCAGTGCCCAACTCCCCCTCGGAAGCTCCTATAATTCACCCCTCCACTTT. Translating it yields CSAQLPLGSSYNSPLHF.

The V and J genes are TRBV7-8 and TRBJ2-2; D is undetermined. Between the trimmed V and J ends, which lost 6 bases and 1 base, there was a span of 12 bases. This CDR3 spans 15 amino acids. Germline CDR1 reads SGHVS; CDR2 reads FQNEAQ. The CDR3 sequence is CASRPLEKNTGELFF. CDR3 coding DNA: TGTGCCAGCAGGCCACTCGAGAAGAACACCGGGGAGCTGTTTTTT.

This clonotype has a handful of counts. In DNA form, the CDR3 reads TGTGCTAGTGGTTTCCTCCTGTGGGGGGACACCGGGGAGCTGTTTTTT. Encoded protein: CASGFLLWGDTGELFF. The rearrangement links TRBV12-5 to TRBJ2-2, with a tentative D call TRBD2 (6 bases). From germline, CDR1 is LGHNT and CDR2 FRNRAP. The CDR3 consists of 16 residues. Trimming took off 3 bases at V and 3 bases at J, with 14 bases between the two ends.

This clonotype was recorded at least ten times. The genes are TRBV7-2 and TRBJ2-3, with TRBD2 matching over 10 bases. V was pared by 1 base and J by 1 base, with 2 bases of the junction left unmatched. CDR1 and CDR2 (germline): SGHTA, FQGNSA. The CDR3 extends over 16 amino acids. The CDR3 sequence is CASSLVLAGGTDTQYF. In DNA form, the CDR3 reads TGTGCCAGCAGCTTAGTCCTAGCGGGGGGCACAGATACGCAGTATTTT.

The rearrangement joins TRBV6-5 to TRBJ2-3; TRBD2 agrees at 7 bases. Germline lookup yields CDR1 MNHEY and CDR2 SVGAGI. The V and J ends lost 5 bases and 6 bases, in that order; junction bases with no gene match: 8. The CDR3 loop spans 14 amino acids. CDR3 loop: CASSLSGVYDTQYF. The CDR3 bases are TGTGCCAGCAGTCTGAGCGGGGTTTATGATACGCAGTATTTT.

This clonotype was observed at least ten times. This chain connects TRBV7-9 to TRBJ2-5, with TRBD2 matching 13 bases. Germline V lookup: CDR1 SEHNR, CDR2 FQNEAQ (reference sequence). The CDR3 loop spans 16 amino acids. V lost 4 bases to trimming and J lost 3 bases; unmatched junction nucleotides: 5. The CDR3 reads CASSSPGLAGKETQYF. The CDR3 nucleotides are TGTGCCAGCAGCTCCCCGGGACTAGCGGGGAAAGAGACCCAGTACTTC. The full variable domain, with the rest looked up from reference TRBV7-9 and TRBJ2-5, is DTGVSQNPRHKITKRGQNVTFRCDPISEHNRLYWYRQTLGQGPEFLTYFQNEAQLEKSRLLSDRFSAERPKGSFSTLEIQRTEQGDSAMYLCASSSPGLAGKETQYFGPGTRLLVL.

J is TRBJ2-5 and V is TRBV7-2; TRBD2 matches 9 bases. The germline CDR1 and CDR2 sequences are SGHTA and FQGNSA. V was clipped by 5 bases and J by 1 base; unmatched bases: 5. This CDR3 spans 15 amino acids. The CDR3 loop is CASSPTSGIQETQYF. The DNA for the CDR3 is TGTGCCAGCAGCCCGACTAGCGGCATCCAAGAGACCCAGTACTTC.

This clonotype has only a few counts. The chain combines TRBV7-9 with TRBJ2-7; unclear D gene. Trimming cost V 7 bases and J 5 bases, with 15 bases left between them. The V gene's germline CDR1 is SEHNR and CDR2 FQNEAQ (reference sequence). The length of the CDR3 is 13 residues. The CDR3 sequence is CASTPIRWHEQYF. As DNA, the CDR3 is TGTGCCAGCACCCCTATAAGGTGGCACGAGCAGTACTTC.

This chain joins TRBV25-1 and TRBJ2-3, with TRBD2 matching over 11 bases. Looked up from germline, CDR1 is MGHDK and CDR2 is SYGVNS. The CDR3 consists of 17 residues. V shed 0 bases and J 2 bases; nucleotides not matched to a gene: 4. CDR3 amino acids: CASSEYTSGGHTDTQYF. DNA for the CDR3: TGTGCCAGCAGTGAATACACTAGCGGGGGACACACAGATACGCAGTATTTT.

This clonotype was observed many times. This chain joins TRBV6-5 and TRBJ2-5; D uncertain. The V gene lost 4 bases and the J gene lost 7 bases, with 13 bases spanning the gap. The germline gives CDR1 MNHEY, CDR2 SVGAGI. The CDR3 is 13 residues long. The CDR3 sequence: CASSSTRSGTQYF. The CDR3 region has the DNA TGTGCCAGCAGTTCTACCAGGTCGGGGACCCAGTACTTC.

The sample holds a few counts of this clonotype. The rearrangement joins TRBV20-1 to TRBJ2-3, with TRBD2 matching over 11 bases. The CDR3 has 15 amino acids. Trimming cost V 4 bases and J 4 bases; bases outside gene matches: 7. Germline V gene lookup returns CDR1 DFQATT and CDR2 SNEGSKA (reference sequence). The CDR3 here is CSAISGGATADTQYF. The CDR3 DNA follows: TGCAGTGCTATTAGCGGGGGGGCAACGGCAGATACGCAGTATTTT.

The chain combines TRBV5-1 with TRBJ2-2; D is uncertain. Looked up from germline, CDR1 is SGHRS and CDR2 is YFSETQ. V dropped 4 bases and J dropped 7 bases, with 14 bases sitting between them. The CDR3 length is 14 residues. The DNA of the CDR3 is TGCGCCAGCAGCATGGACCCTATGGGCGGGGAGCTGTTTTTT. It is translated as CASSMDPMGGELFF.

There are many counts of this clonotype. V is TRBV9 and J is TRBJ1-2, with D perhaps TRBD1 (6 bases). CDR3 length: 16 residues. The germline V gene has CDR1 SGDLS and CDR2 YYNGEE. Between the trimmed V and J ends, which lost 3 bases and 4 bases, there was a span of 19 bases. The CDR3 reads CASSEQGRGPFYGYTF. The CDR3 DNA sequence: TGTGCCAGCAGCGAACAAGGCCGGGGGCCTTTCTATGGCTACACCTTC. Combining the CDR3 with reference TRBV9 and TRBJ1-2 gives the whole variable domain DSGVTQTPKHLITATGQRVTLRCSPRSGDLSVYWYQQSLDQGLQFLIQYYNGEERAKGNILERFSAQQFPDLHSELNLSSLELGDSALYFCASSEQGRGPFYGYTFGSGTRLTVV.